What follows describes a single T cell receptor beta chain. In this CDR3 the conserved last residue, phenylalanine or tryptophan, is missing, so a read error is likely. The limits of the CDR3 on the DNA are not certain, so only TCRdb's listed CDR3 is given. Each 20-30 mg portion of unsorted bulk tissue served as the source for co-extraction of RNA and DNA. The data stem from a study of tumor-infiltrating lymphocytes in primary liver carcinoma. Germline V gene sequence: CDR1 SGHAT, CDR2 FQNNGV. With termini counted, the CDR3 has 15 amino acids. The researchers produced TCR beta cDNA from around 0.5 ug total RNA with a constant-region primer. Modified slightly, ARM-PCR produced TCR beta libraries over three nested multiplex PCR rounds. The first two PCR rounds used TRBV1-TRBV30 forward primers with a C-beta reverse primer, about 10 cycles each. TCRdb re-called the multiplex PCR reads with MiXCR, one entry per CDR3 protein. The sample includes over 75,000 distinct CDR3 sequences, 68% of them seen just once.

Sequencing input: tumor-adjacent normal liver tissue. The rearrangement joins TRBV11-2 to TRBJ2-1; the table's D call, TRBD2, was not checked against the DNA. This TCR came from a man between 35 and 55 years old with primary liver carcinoma and hepatitis B virus infection. CDR3 residues: CASSSVLAPYNEQLS.